This T cell receptor (beta chain) came from a study of pediatric ulcerative colitis. Samples were sequenced at Survey level, maximum 500,000 reads. Sequencing was performed with immunoSEQ multiplex PCR; in TCRdb, only in-frame clones are kept and a portion is missing. Found here are over 30,000 clones, 80% to 85% of them singletons; the top ten hold 1.1%. During colonoscopy, one to two rectal pinch biopsies were collected. Germline lookup yields CDR1 SGHAT and CDR2 FQNNGV. The CDR3 length is 15 residues. The V gene end was trimmed by 4 bases and the J gene end by 0 bases; junction bases not matched to a gene: 2.

This chain joins TRBV11-2 and TRBJ2-1, with 8 bases that match TRBD1. The sequence derives from a boy aged 5-17 years with mild ulcerative colitis. Sequencing was performed on gut tissue. The CDR3 reads CASSSDRGSYNEQFF. The CDR3 coding sequence is TGTGCCAGCAGCTCAGACAGGGGCTCCTACAATGAGCAGTTCTTC.